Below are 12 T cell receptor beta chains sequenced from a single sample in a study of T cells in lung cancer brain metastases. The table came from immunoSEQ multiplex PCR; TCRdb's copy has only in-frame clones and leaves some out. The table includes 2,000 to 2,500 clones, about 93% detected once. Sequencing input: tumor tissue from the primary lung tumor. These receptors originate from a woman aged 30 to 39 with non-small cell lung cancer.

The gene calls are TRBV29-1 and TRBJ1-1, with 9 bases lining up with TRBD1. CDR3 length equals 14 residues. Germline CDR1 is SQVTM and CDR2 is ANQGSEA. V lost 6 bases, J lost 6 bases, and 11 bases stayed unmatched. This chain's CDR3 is CSVIPGQGGAEAFF. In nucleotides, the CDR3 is TGCAGCGTAATCCCGGGACAGGGTGGAGCTGAAGCTTTCTTT.

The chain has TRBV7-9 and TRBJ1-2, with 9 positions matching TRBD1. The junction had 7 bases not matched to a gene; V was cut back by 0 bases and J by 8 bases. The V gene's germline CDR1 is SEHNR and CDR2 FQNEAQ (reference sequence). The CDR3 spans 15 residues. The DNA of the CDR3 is TGTGCCAGCAGCTTAGCGGGACAGGGATTTCAAGGCTACACCTTC. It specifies CASSLAGQGFQGYTF. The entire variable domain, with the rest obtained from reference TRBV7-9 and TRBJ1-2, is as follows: DTGVSQNPRHKITKRGQNVTFRCDPISEHNRLYWYRQTLGQGPEFLTYFQNEAQLEKSRLLSDRFSAERPKGSFSTLEIQRTEQGDSAMYLCASSLAGQGFQGYTFGSGTRLTVV.

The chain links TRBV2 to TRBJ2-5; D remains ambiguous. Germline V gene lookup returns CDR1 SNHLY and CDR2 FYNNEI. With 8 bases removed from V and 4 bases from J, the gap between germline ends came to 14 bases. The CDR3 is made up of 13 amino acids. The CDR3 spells CASSRIWGETQYF. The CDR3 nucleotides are TGTGCCAGCTCGAGGATCTGGGGAGAGACCCAGTACTTC.

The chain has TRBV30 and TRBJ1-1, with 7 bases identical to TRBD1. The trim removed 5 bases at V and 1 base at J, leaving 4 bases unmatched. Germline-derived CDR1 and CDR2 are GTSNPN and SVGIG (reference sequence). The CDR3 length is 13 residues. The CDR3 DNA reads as TGTGCCTGGTCCCGGGACAGGAACACTGAAGCTTTCTTT. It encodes CAWSRDRNTEAFF.

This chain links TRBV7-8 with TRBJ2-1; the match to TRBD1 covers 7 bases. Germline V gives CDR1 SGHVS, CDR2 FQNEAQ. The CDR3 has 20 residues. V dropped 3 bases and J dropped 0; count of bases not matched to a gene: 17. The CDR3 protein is CASSFLPRGLERSSYNEQFF. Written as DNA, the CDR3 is TGTGCCAGCAGCTTTCTACCCAGGGGGTTGGAGAGGAGCTCCTACAATGAGCAGTTCTTC.

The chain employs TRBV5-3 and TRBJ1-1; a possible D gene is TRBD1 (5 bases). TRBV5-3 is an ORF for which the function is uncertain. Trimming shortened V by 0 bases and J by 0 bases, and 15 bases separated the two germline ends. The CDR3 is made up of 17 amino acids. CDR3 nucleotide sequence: TGTGCCAGAAGCTTGGCGGGGACGGAGGTGATGAACACTGAAGCTTTCTTT. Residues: CARSLAGTEVMNTEAFF.

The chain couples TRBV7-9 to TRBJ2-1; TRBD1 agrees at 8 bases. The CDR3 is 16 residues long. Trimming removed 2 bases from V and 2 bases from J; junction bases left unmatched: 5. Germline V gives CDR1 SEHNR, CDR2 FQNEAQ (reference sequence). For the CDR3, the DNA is TGTGCCAGCAGCTTAAGGGGACAGGTCGCCTACAATGAGCAGTTCTTC. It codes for CASSLRGQVAYNEQFF.

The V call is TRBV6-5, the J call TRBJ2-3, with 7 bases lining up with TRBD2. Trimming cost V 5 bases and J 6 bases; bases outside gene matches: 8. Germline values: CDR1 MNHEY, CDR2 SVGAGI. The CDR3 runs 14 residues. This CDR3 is CASSPWTSRDTQYF. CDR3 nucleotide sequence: TGTGCCAGCAGTCCTTGGACTAGTCGGGATACGCAGTATTTT.

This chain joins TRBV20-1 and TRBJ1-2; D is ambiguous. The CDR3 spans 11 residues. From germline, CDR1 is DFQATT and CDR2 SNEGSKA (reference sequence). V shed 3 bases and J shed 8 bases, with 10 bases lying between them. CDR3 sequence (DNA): TGCAGTGCTAGTACTCCTCCCGGCTACACCTTC. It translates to CSASTPPGYTF.

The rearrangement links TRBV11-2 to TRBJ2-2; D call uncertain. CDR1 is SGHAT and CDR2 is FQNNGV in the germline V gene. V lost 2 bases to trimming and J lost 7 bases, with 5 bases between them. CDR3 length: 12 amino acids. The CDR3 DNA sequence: TGTGCCAGCAGCTTACTTTTCGGGGAGCTGTTTTTT. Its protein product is CASSLLFGELFF.

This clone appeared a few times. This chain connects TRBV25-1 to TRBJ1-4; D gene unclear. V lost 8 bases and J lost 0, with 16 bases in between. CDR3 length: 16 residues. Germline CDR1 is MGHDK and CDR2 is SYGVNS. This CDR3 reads CASGTWTGATNEKLFF. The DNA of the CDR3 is TGTGCCAGCGGAACCTGGACTGGCGCAACTAATGAAAAACTGTTTTTT.

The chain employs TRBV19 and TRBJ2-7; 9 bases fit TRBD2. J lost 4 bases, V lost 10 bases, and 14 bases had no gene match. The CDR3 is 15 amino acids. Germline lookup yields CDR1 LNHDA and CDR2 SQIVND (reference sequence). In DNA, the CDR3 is TGTGCCACCCAACACGAGACTAGCGGAAGATACGAGCAGTACTTC. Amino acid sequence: CATQHETSGRYEQYF.